This T cell receptor (beta chain) came from a study of blood T cell repertoires in COVID-19. At the level of the study: Material from acute and convalescent COVID-19 was sourced from the United States, Italy and Spain. PBMCs, B-cell-depleted T cells, or T cells provided the cDNA or gDNA that made up the material.

In the study's own analysis: Estimation of nucleated cell counts relied on the amplification of reference gene primers. Generated by immunoSEQ multiplex PCR, the TCRdb table keeps only in-frame clones and is missing some. The DNA gave D and trimming, while V, J and clone size come from that table. The sample lists around 150,000 clones, more than 80% occurring once. Trimming at V came to 7 bases and at J to 6 bases, leaving 8 bases not matched to a gene. This CDR3 comprises 14 residues. Germline-derived CDR1 and CDR2 are MRHNA and SNTAGT. In its sample, this clone was seen once. The chain uses TRBV6-4 and TRBJ1-5; 8 bases match TRBD1. This TCR derives from a human donor in a cohort sampled during active COVID-19. The sequenced material came from peripheral blood. The CDR3: CASNRTGMGQPQHF. In nucleotides, the CDR3 is TGTGCCAGCAATAGGACAGGGATGGGTCAGCCCCAGCATTTT.